The sequence of this TCR beta chain was determined in a study of cytomegalovirus exposure and HLA in healthy donors. The V gene lost 5 bases and the J gene lost 7 bases, with 17 bases spanning the gap. Germline CDR1 and CDR2: MDHEN and SYDVKM. The CDR3 consists of 14 residues. Vbeta (60) and Jbeta (13) primers were used in the PCR. Clones were sequenced by immunoSEQ multiplex PCR, and TCRdb holds only the in-frame ones, with some missing. Here the sample spans about 150,000 clones, around 80% being singletons. The sample taken for sequencing was PBMCs. The clonotype originates from a man in his late teens or twenties in good health and CMV-seropositive. The chain is built from TRBV28 and TRBJ1-2; tentative D call: TRBD1 (6 bases). CDR3 DNA: TGTGCCAGCAGTCTGCTGGGACAATTTTTTGGCTACACCTTC. Protein: CASSLLGQFFGYTF.